The rows below give T cell receptor beta chains drawn from one sample of a study of T cell responses to AZD1222 COVID-19 vaccine. Produced via immunoSEQ multiplex PCR; TCRdb's table is partial and in-frame only. The table lists about 85,000 clones, 86% of them singletons, with approximately 7% in the top ten. Here the sequenced sample was peripheral blood, taken on day 0 of AZD1222 vaccination. The receptors stem from an adult in good health. The CDR3 runs from the conserved cysteine through the conserved F or W. The D gene is left open where the match is weak. Rows may omit the clone size; those that give it use once, few, many or a size class.

J: TRBJ1-5; V: TRBV30; size: once; D: NA; DNA: TGTGCCTGGAGTGTACGAGGAGGCTTCAATCAGCCCCAGCATTTT; CDR3: CAWSVRGGFNQPQHF
J: TRBJ1-5; V: TRBV19; size: NA; D: TRBD1; DNA: TGTGCCAGTAGTATAGCCCAGGACAGGGTAGGTCAGCCCCAGCATTTT; CDR3: CASSIAQDRVGQPQHF
J: TRBJ2-3; V: TRBV5-1; size: NA; D: TRBD2; DNA: TGCGCCAGCAGCACCGGGACTAGCGTTACAAGGGCAGATACGCAGTATTTT; CDR3: CASSTGTSVTRADTQYF
J: TRBJ1-1; V: TRBV7-2; size: NA; D: NA; DNA: TGTGCCAGCAGCTTAGGACCCGCAAGCCGGGGGGTTAACACTGAAGCTTTCTTT; CDR3: CASSLGPASRGVNTEAFF
J: TRBJ2-4; V: TRBV7-8; size: NA; D: NA; DNA: TGTGCCAGCAGCTCGGATGGGGGGCGGTTGAACATTCAGTACTTC; CDR3: CASSSDGGRLNIQYF
J: TRBJ1-1; V: TRBV29-1; size: NA; D: NA; DNA: TGCAGCGTTGCCCCCGGACCGGGGGGAGCTTTCTTT; CDR3: CSVAPGPGGAFF
J: TRBJ1-1; V: TRBV13; size: NA; D: NA; DNA: TGTGCCAGCAGTTGGAACGCACAGGGTGACACTGAAGCTTTCTTT; CDR3: CASSWNAQGDTEAFF
J: TRBJ2-7; V: TRBV5-1; size: once; D: NA; DNA: TGCGCCAGCAGCCCGGAGGAGGGAGCCTACGAGCAGTACTTC; CDR3: CASSPEEGAYEQYF
J: TRBJ1-6; V: TRBV6-5; size: NA; D: NA; DNA: TGTGCCAGCGGGAGGGGGTCCTATAATTCACCCCTCCACTTT; CDR3: CASGRGSYNSPLHF
J: TRBJ2-3; V: TRBV4-1; size: NA; D: TRBD2; DNA: TGCGCCAGCAGCTACCGACTAGCGGGAGGGGCAGATACGCAGTATTTT; CDR3: CASSYRLAGGADTQYF
J: TRBJ1-2; V: TRBV5-1; size: NA; D: NA; DNA: TGCGCCAGCAGCTTGGGGGAGAACACCTATGGCTACACCTTC; CDR3: CASSLGENTYGYTF
J: TRBJ2-1; V: TRBV5-4; size: NA; D: TRBD2; DNA: TGTGCCAGCAGCGCCCCGGGACTAGCGGGGGGGGAGCAGTTCTTC; CDR3: CASSAPGLAGGEQFF
J: TRBJ1-2; V: TRBV4-1; size: few; D: NA; DNA: TGCGCCAGCAGCCGAGAATCAGGGCGCCCCTACTATGGCTACACCTTC; CDR3: CASSRESGRPYYGYTF
J: TRBJ1-5; V: TRBV7-2; size: few; D: NA; DNA: TGTGCCAGCAGCTCCGATGTGGGGTCCGGGGGAGCCCAGCATTTT; CDR3: CASSSDVGSGGAQHF
J: TRBJ1-2; V: TRBV27; size: NA; D: NA; DNA: TGTGCCAGCAGCCCCCGGCCTATAAATGGCTACACCTTC; CDR3: CASSPRPINGYTF
J: TRBJ1-5; V: TRBV19; size: few; D: TRBD1; DNA: TGTGCCAGTAGGGCGCAGGGGGGGATTGGCAATCAGCCCCAGCATTTT; CDR3: CASRAQGGIGNQPQHF
J: TRBJ2-6; V: TRBV13; size: NA; D: NA; DNA: TGTGCCAGCAGCTCAATGGGTGGCTCTGGGGCCAACGTCCTGACTTTC; CDR3: CASSSMGGSGANVLTF
J: TRBJ2-3; V: TRBV5-6; size: NA; D: NA; DNA: TGTGCCAGCAGCTTTCGAGGTCCCACAGATACGCAGTATTTT; CDR3: CASSFRGPTDTQYF
J: TRBJ1-1; V: TRBV19; size: NA; D: NA; DNA: TGTGCCAGTAGCGGGCGGGGTTCCACTGAAGCTTTCTTT; CDR3: CASSGRGSTEAFF
J: TRBJ2-3; V: TRBV7-2; size: NA; D: TRBD2; DNA: TGTGCCAGCAGCTGGCCGGGGAGGGTGAGCACAGATACGCAGTATTTT; CDR3: CASSWPGRVSTDTQYF
J: TRBJ2-1; V: TRBV27; size: NA; D: TRBD1; DNA: TGTGCCAGCAGCAGGGGGAGCTCCTACAATGAGCAGTTCTTC; CDR3: CASSRGSSYNEQFF
J: TRBJ1-5; V: TRBV19; size: few; D: NA; DNA: TGTGCCAGTAGTAGGGGACTGTATCAGCCCCAGCATTTT; CDR3: CASSRGLYQPQHF
J: TRBJ2-5; V: TRBV11-3; size: NA; D: TRBD2; DNA: TGTGCCAGCAGCTTAGAAAGCGGGAGTTGGGAGACCCAGTACTTC; CDR3: CASSLESGSWETQYF
J: TRBJ2-3; V: TRBV30; size: NA; D: NA; DNA: TGTGCCTGGAGCGAGCCCTTCGGGGCAGATACGCAGTATTTT; CDR3: CAWSEPFGADTQYF
J: TRBJ1-1; V: TRBV28; size: NA; D: NA; DNA: TGTGCCAGCAGCCCACCTGGGGGGTTAAACACTGAAGCTTTCTTT; CDR3: CASSPPGGLNTEAFF
J: TRBJ1-6; V: TRBV12-3/TRBV12-4; size: NA; D: NA; DNA: TGTGCCAGCAGGTACGAGAATTCACCCCTCCACTTT; CDR3: CASRYENSPLHF
J: TRBJ1-2; V: TRBV5-5; size: NA; D: NA; DNA: TGTGCCAGCAGCTTGCTACAAGCCTACTCTAACTATGGCTACACCTTC; CDR3: CASSLLQAYSNYGYTF
J: TRBJ2-3; V: TRBV5-1; size: NA; D: TRBD2; DNA: TGCGCCAGCAGTCTTAGCGGGCCGCGAGATACGCAGTATTTT; CDR3: CASSLSGPRDTQYF
J: TRBJ1-2; V: TRBV13; size: NA; D: NA; DNA: TGTGCCAGCAGCTCGACAGTTAACTATGGCTACACCTTC; CDR3: CASSSTVNYGYTF
J: TRBJ1-1; V: TRBV24-1; size: once; D: NA; DNA: TGTGCCACCAGTGATACCGGAACTGAAGCTTTCTTT; CDR3: CATSDTGTEAFF
J: TRBJ1-5; V: TRBV28; size: NA; D: TRBD1; DNA: TGTGCCAGCCTCCGGGACAGGGGAAGCAATCAGCCCCAGCATTTT; CDR3: CASLRDRGSNQPQHF
J: TRBJ1-1; V: TRBV4-2; size: NA; D: TRBD1; DNA: TGTGCCAGCAGCCAAGAAGGTGGGACAGGGCCTACTGAAGCTTTCTTT; CDR3: CASSQEGGTGPTEAFF
J: TRBJ2-3; V: TRBV28; size: NA; D: TRBD2; DNA: TGTGCCAGCAGTTTATCCTCCTGGCGGGAGATGCGTACGCAGTATTTT; CDR3: CASSLSSWREMRTQYF
J: TRBJ1-3; V: TRBV3-1/TRBV3-2; size: NA; D: NA; DNA: TGTGCCAGCAGCCATTCGACAGAGTCTGGAAACACCATATATTTT; CDR3: CASSHSTESGNTIYF
J: TRBJ2-1; V: TRBV6-1; size: NA; D: TRBD2; DNA: TGTGCCAGCAGTGAATTCCCCGGGACTAACAATGAGCAGTTCTTC; CDR3: CASSEFPGTNNEQFF
J: TRBJ2-2; V: TRBV4-1; size: NA; D: NA; DNA: TGCGCCAGCAGCCAACTAGGAAACGGTGCCGGGGAGCTGTTTTTT; CDR3: CASSQLGNGAGELFF
J: TRBJ1-1; V: TRBV4-3; size: NA; D: NA; DNA: TGCGCCAGCAGCCAAGCGACCGGCCCTAAGGACACTGAAGCTTTCTTT; CDR3: CASSQATGPKDTEAFF
J: TRBJ2-7; V: TRBV11-2; size: NA; D: NA; DNA: TGTGCCAGCAGCTTAGGGGGCGCAGGAAACTCCTACGAGCAGTACTTC; CDR3: CASSLGGAGNSYEQYF
J: TRBJ2-5; V: TRBV2; size: NA; D: NA; DNA: TGTGCCAGCAGTGAGGAGACCCAGTACTTC; CDR3: CASSEETQYF
J: TRBJ2-1; V: TRBV19; size: few; D: NA; DNA: TGTGCCAGTAGTTCAGGCGCGGGAAGGTACAATGAGCAGTTCTTC; CDR3: CASSSGAGRYNEQFF
J: TRBJ2-3; V: TRBV19; size: NA; D: TRBD1; DNA: TGTGCCAGTAGTATAGACCGTGCCGGGACAGGGGCAGATACGCAGTATTTT; CDR3: CASSIDRAGTGADTQYF
J: TRBJ2-5; V: TRBV18; size: NA; D: NA; DNA: TGTGCCAGCTCACCTGGGTCGAGCCCGGAGACCCAGTACTTC; CDR3: CASSPGSSPETQYF
J: TRBJ1-1; V: TRBV7-2; size: few; D: NA; DNA: TGTGCCAGCAGCCGGGGGGGATGGAACACTGAAGCTTTCTTT; CDR3: CASSRGGWNTEAFF
J: TRBJ1-1; V: TRBV19; size: NA; D: TRBD1; DNA: TGTGCCAGTAGCACGACAGGGAGGTCGGTCACTGAAGCTTTCTTT; CDR3: CASSTTGRSVTEAFF
J: TRBJ2-3; V: TRBV4-2; size: once; D: NA; DNA: TGTGCCAGCAGCCAAGATATCCAGCGGGGCACAGATACGCAGTATTTT; CDR3: CASSQDIQRGTDTQYF
J: TRBJ2-5; V: TRBV7-9; size: NA; D: TRBD1; DNA: TGTGCCAGCAGCTTATGGGACAGGGGGGTTTATCAAGAGACCCAGTACTTC; CDR3: CASSLWDRGVYQETQYF
J: TRBJ2-3; V: TRBV6-2/TRBV6-3; size: NA; D: NA; DNA: TGTGCCAGCAGTTACCACGTCCGGGGAGATACGCAGTATTTT; CDR3: CASSYHVRGDTQYF
J: TRBJ2-1; V: TRBV9; size: NA; D: TRBD2; DNA: TGTGCCAGCAGCGTAGCGGGGGGGCAATACAATGAGCAGTTCTTC; CDR3: CASSVAGGQYNEQFF
J: TRBJ1-1; V: TRBV19; size: NA; D: TRBD1; DNA: TGTGCCAGTAGTCGTCCACCAGGGGGTTTCATGAACACTGAAGCTTTCTTT; CDR3: CASSRPPGGFMNTEAFF
J: TRBJ1-6; V: TRBV18; size: NA; D: NA; DNA: TGTGCCAGCTCACAGGCTGCCTATAATTCACCCCTCCACTTT; CDR3: CASSQAAYNSPLHF
J: TRBJ2-2; V: TRBV2; size: NA; D: TRBD2; DNA: TGTGCCAGCAGTCAGACTAGCGGATACACCGGGGAGCTGTTTTTT; CDR3: CASSQTSGYTGELFF
J: TRBJ2-2; V: TRBV5-1; size: NA; D: TRBD2; DNA: TGCGCCAGCAGCCGGACTAGCGGGATACTAAACACCGGGGAGCTGTTTTTT; CDR3: CASSRTSGILNTGELFF
J: TRBJ2-7; V: TRBV28; size: once; D: TRBD2; DNA: TGTGCCAGCAGTTTGGGGCCCGGGGGACTAGCGTACGAGCAGTACTTC; CDR3: CASSLGPGGLAYEQYF
J: TRBJ1-2; V: TRBV29-1; size: NA; D: NA; DNA: TGCAGCGTTGAAACAGACTATGGCTACACCTTC; CDR3: CSVETDYGYTF
J: TRBJ2-1; V: TRBV3-1/TRBV3-2; size: few; D: NA; DNA: TGTGCCAGCAGCCAAGGTCGGGGGAATGAGCAGTTCTTC; CDR3: CASSQGRGNEQFF
J: TRBJ2-1; V: TRBV7-9; size: once; D: TRBD2; DNA: TGTGCCAGCAGCTTACTAGCGGGGGGATACAATGAGCAGTTCTTC; CDR3: CASSLLAGGYNEQFF
J: TRBJ2-7; V: TRBV4-3; size: NA; D: NA; DNA: TGCGCCAGCAGCCAAGTTTTTAGCGGCCCCTACGAGCAGTACTTC; CDR3: CASSQVFSGPYEQYF
J: TRBJ1-2; V: TRBV23-1; size: NA; D: TRBD1; DNA: TGCGCCAGCAGTCCCTCAACCACCCCTGAAACAGGGGGCATTGGCTACACCTTC; CDR3: CASSPSTTPETGGIGYTF
J: TRBJ1-1; V: TRBV7-2; size: NA; D: NA; DNA: TGTGCCAGCAGCACCCCGGGACGGAACACTGAAGCTTTCTTT; CDR3: CASSTPGRNTEAFF
J: TRBJ1-6; V: TRBV5-1; size: once; D: NA; DNA: TGCGCCAGCAGATCAGTTCGGGTAGATTCACCCCTCCACTTT; CDR3: CASRSVRVDSPLHF